A single sample gave rise to the 20 T cell receptor beta chains below, sequenced in a study of blood T cell repertoires in COVID-19 (TCRdb year 2020). The library was generated by the immunoSEQ multiplex PCR assay. The clones in this table, taken by TCRdb from immuneACCESS, are in-frame only. Not every clone is retained; where verified, under half of the shortfall comes from an unresolved V gene, and the cause of the rest is unknown. The sample table holds over 200,000 clones, of which around four fifths were seen once. In total, the top ten clones hold approximately 6% of the sample. The sequencing sample was made of peripheral blood. These receptors originate from a man aged 80 or over with acute or convalescent COVID-19.

V and J are TRBV3-1 (or the pseudogene TRBV3-2) and TRBJ2-3; 10 bases map to TRBD2. V was clipped by 0 bases and J by 6 bases; unmatched bases: 9. Per germline, CDR1 LGHDT and CDR2 YNNKEL (reference sequence). The CDR3 loop spans 17 amino acids. Here the CDR3 DNA reads TGTGCCAGCAGCCAAGATCCTAGCGGGAGTACCGCGGATACGCAGTATTTT. It yields the protein CASSQDPSGSTADTQYF.

The gene calls are TRBV2 and TRBJ2-1; 11 bases line up with TRBD2. The length of the CDR3 is 14 residues. The germline V gene has CDR1 SNHLY and CDR2 FYNNEI. The V and J ends lost 8 bases and 7 bases, in that order; junction bases with no gene match: 7. The CDR3 loop reads CASSTSGSGNEQFF. CDR3 DNA sequence: TGTGCCAGCTCCACTAGCGGGAGTGGGAATGAGCAGTTCTTC.

This chain uses TRBV14 with TRBJ2-1; 10 bases align to TRBD1. CDR3 length: 16 amino acids. The germline gives CDR1 SGHDN, CDR2 FVKESK. V was clipped by 2 bases and J by 7 bases; unmatched bases: 8. The CDR3 is CASSQLATGGSNEQFF. CDR3 DNA sequence: TGTGCCAGCAGCCAATTGGCGACAGGGGGCTCGAATGAGCAGTTCTTC. The full variable domain, its missing parts supplied by reference TRBV14 and TRBJ2-1, is EAGVTQFPSHSVIEKGQTVTLRCDPISGHDNLYWYRRVMGKEIKFLLHFVKESKQDESGMPNNRFLAERTGGTYSTLKVQPAELEDSGVYFCASSQLATGGSNEQFFGPGTRLTVL.

The chain employs TRBV9 and TRBJ2-7; the match to TRBD1 covers 10 bases. V lost 3 bases to trimming and J lost 5 bases; unmatched junction nucleotides: 8. CDR1 and CDR2 from the germline V gene are SGDLS and YYNGEE. CDR3 length: 15 residues. The CDR3 here is CASSATPTGGHEQYF. The CDR3 nucleotides read TGTGCCAGCAGCGCCACCCCGACAGGGGGCCACGAGCAGTACTTC. Full variable domain (remainder filled in from reference TRBV9 and TRBJ2-7): DSGVTQTPKHLITATGQRVTLRCSPRSGDLSVYWYQQSLDQGLQFLIQYYNGEERAKGNILERFSAQQFPDLHSELNLSSLELGDSALYFCASSATPTGGHEQYFGPGTRLTVT.

The V call is TRBV28, the J call TRBJ2-5; TRBD2 matches 10 bases. J gave up 5 bases and V 6 bases, and 9 bases lay outside the gene matches. This CDR3 has 15 residues. Per germline, CDR1 MDHEN and CDR2 SYDVKM. CDR3 bases: TGTGCCAGCAGACTAGCACTAGCGGGGAGTGAGACCCAGTACTTC. Its translation is CASRLALAGSETQYF.

The rearrangement links TRBV5-1 to TRBJ2-5; TRBD2 aligns across 8 bases. The CDR3 totals 14 residues. Germline V gives CDR1 SGHRS, CDR2 YFSETQ. After removal of 6 bases from V and 5 bases from J, the junction contained 9 bases not matched to a gene. The CDR3 DNA sequence: TGCGCCAGCAACCCTGGCGGGGGGATGGAGACCCAGTACTTC. This gives the protein CASNPGGGMETQYF.

The CDR3 nucleotides are TGTGCCAGCAGTGGGGTTAGCGGGAGCGAAAACAATGAGCAGTTCTTC. Its protein product is CASSGVSGSENNEQFF. This rearrangement joins TRBV2 to TRBJ2-1; TRBD2 agrees at 9 bases. The CDR3 spans 16 residues. Losses at the gene ends were 4 bases for V and 5 bases for J; bases not matched to a gene: 9. CDR1 and CDR2 from the germline V gene are SNHLY and FYNNEI.

J is TRBJ2-5 and V is TRBV2; D possibly corresponds to TRBD2 (6 bases). CDR1 and CDR2 from the germline V gene are SNHLY and FYNNEI. The CDR3 length is 15 residues. The ends were cut back, 1 base at V and 1 base at J, with 10 bases in the middle. CDR3 DNA sequence: TGTGCCAGCAGTGAAGGGGGGGTTGGCCAAGAGACCCAGTACTTC. This codes for CASSEGGVGQETQYF.

CDR3 nucleotide sequence: TGTGCCTGGAGTGTATTGGGGGGGGGACAAGAGACCCAGTACTTC. Amino acids: CAWSVLGGGQETQYF. The genes are TRBV30 and TRBJ2-5; 7 bases are a match to TRBD2. This CDR3 spans 15 amino acids. Trimming cost V 0 bases and J 2 bases; bases outside gene matches: 6. Germline V gene lookup returns CDR1 GTSNPN and CDR2 SVGIG (reference sequence).

V and J are TRBV18 and TRBJ1-2; 10 bases are a match to TRBD1. The V segment lost 1 base and the J segment 14 bases; nucleotides outside the gene matches: 7. In germline, CDR1 is KGHSH, CDR2 LQKENI. The CDR3 has 13 amino acids. The CDR3 sequence is CASSPRRQGAQTF. CDR3 bases: TGTGCCAGCTCACCACGGAGACAGGGGGCCCAGACCTTC.

V gene TRBV5-8 combines with J gene TRBJ2-2; D is perhaps TRBD1 (6 bases). The CDR3 consists of 16 residues. Germline CDR1 SGHTS, CDR2 YDEGEE. The germline V and J ends were trimmed by 4 bases and 1 base, with 14 bases remaining between them. Written as DNA, the CDR3 is TGTGCCAGCAGCCCCCGAGGGGGAAGGAACACCGGGGAGCTGTTTTTT. As protein: CASSPRGGRNTGELFF.

The V gene is TRBV5-5, the J gene TRBJ1-3; D is unclear. Deletions cut 0 bases from V and 4 bases from J, with 11 bases between. CDR3 length: 15 amino acids. Germline values: CDR1 SGHKS, CDR2 YYEKEE (reference sequence). This CDR3 is CASSLGWLSGNTIYF. CDR3 in DNA: TGTGCCAGCAGCTTGGGGTGGCTGTCGGGAAACACCATATATTTT. The full variable domain, its missing parts supplied by reference TRBV5-5 and TRBJ1-3, is DAGVTQSPTHLIKTRGQQVTLRCSPISGHKSVSWYQQVLGQGPQFIFQYYEKEERGRGNFPDRFSARQFPNYSSELNVNALLLGDSALYLCASSLGWLSGNTIYFGEGSWLTVV.

The gene calls are TRBV21-1 and TRBJ2-2; the D call TRBD2 from the table was never checked on the DNA. TRBV21-1 is tagged as a pseudogene. The CDR3 loop spans 12 amino acids. This CDR3 is CAGSVYTGELFF. DNA of the CDR3: TGTGCCGGCAGCGTATACACCGGGGAGCTGTTTTTT.

Worth noting for this clone: The same CDR3 is also encoded by other DNA sequences in this sample. This sequence joins TRBV28 and TRBJ1-5; D not resolved. Trimming took off 1 base at V and 5 bases at J, with 9 bases between the two ends. There are 14 residues in the CDR3. CDR1 MDHEN and CDR2 SYDVKM come from the germline V gene. CDR3 amino acids: CASSLSAGYQPQHF. CDR3 DNA: TGTGCCAGCAGTTTATCGGCAGGTTATCAGCCCCAGCATTTT.

The CDR3, as DNA: TGTGCCAGCAGTCCAGGGACAGGGGTCTCACCCCTCCACTTT. Its protein is CASSPGTGVSPLHF. This chain joins TRBV2 and TRBJ1-6; 10 nucleotides match TRBD1. This CDR3 is 14 amino acids long. The J segment lost 10 bases and the V segment lost 5 bases, leaving 5 bases of the junction unmatched. From germline, CDR1 is SNHLY and CDR2 FYNNEI.

This rearrangement joins TRBV21-1 to TRBJ1-4. TRBV21-1 is noted as a pseudogene. CDR3 size: 13 residues. The CDR3 protein is CASSNKRVEKLFF. CDR3 DNA: TGTGCCAGCAGCAATAAGAGGGTTGAAAAACTGTTTTTT.

This chain joins TRBV2 and TRBJ1-5, with TRBD1 matching over 10 bases. The CDR3 spans 15 residues. CDR1 is SNHLY and CDR2 is FYNNEI in the germline V gene. Trimming cost V 6 bases and J 0 bases; bases outside gene matches: 2. CDR3 bases: TGTGCCAGCAGCGACAGGGGGCGTAGCAATCAGCCCCAGCATTTT. Its protein is CASSDRGRSNQPQHF.

The chain employs TRBV5-8 and TRBJ1-5, with 7 positions matching TRBD1. Germline CDR1 is SGHTS and CDR2 is YDEGEE. V was clipped by 1 base and J by 4 bases; unmatched bases: 8. This CDR3 is 16 amino acids long. CDR3 in DNA: TGTGCCAGCAGCTTGCGACAGGGCACAGGGAATCAGCCCCAGCATTTT. Translated: CASSLRQGTGNQPQHF.

The chain has TRBV30 and TRBJ2-7; D is undetermined. Deletions cut 5 bases from V and 2 bases from J, with 19 bases between. Germline V gene sequence: CDR1 GTSNPN, CDR2 SVGIG (reference sequence). The CDR3 is 15 amino acids. The CDR3: CAWGDLGRGTYEQYF. DNA for the CDR3: TGTGCCTGGGGTGACCTAGGCCGTGGAACCTACGAGCAGTACTTC.

The chain is built from TRBV3-1 (or the pseudogene TRBV3-2) and TRBJ1-1; the D gene is possibly TRBD1 (5 bases). Germline CDR1 is LGHDT and CDR2 is YNNKEL (reference sequence). Trimming pared 4 bases from V and 1 base from J, leaving 10 bases between. The CDR3 runs to 14 residues. The CDR3 loop is CASSLAGGNTEAFF. The DNA of the CDR3 is TGTGCCAGCAGCCTTGCGGGGGGGAACACTGAAGCTTTCTTT.